This is a list of T cell receptor beta chains from one sample in a study of T cell repertoires in cytomegalovirus infection. Via MiXCR, TCRdb re-called the reads, giving one row per CDR3 protein. The sample records approximately 190,000 distinct CDR3 sequences, about a tenth being singletons. The sequencing sample was made of PBMCs. Every receptor here comes from a human donor in good health (CMV status not recorded). Some clones in this sample may be carry-over from other donors' samples. Both conserved end residues are trimmed from each CDR3.

V	J	CDR3
TRBV20-1	TRBJ2-7	SARDITGSGNVEQY
TRBV28	TRBJ1-6	ASSFGGRDSYSPLH
TRBV7-2	TRBJ2-7	ASSSAISSYEQY
TRBV7-8	TRBJ2-1	ASSPNWGSDEQF
TRBV7-2	TRBJ1-5	ASSRGGGNQPQH
TRBV7-8	TRBJ2-5	ASSLEFALETQY
TRBV5-1	TRBJ1-1	ASSLAGFDTEAF
TRBV19	TRBJ2-5	ASGQGDGETQY
TRBV28	TRBJ2-3	ASSRTGGRADTQY
TRBV7-9	TRBJ2-7	ASSLEGAYEQY
TRBV2	TRBJ2-3	ASSVGWEPNTDTQY
TRBV6-5	TRBJ2-1	ASSYSPTGDEQF
TRBV28	TRBJ2-7	ASTLGEATYEQY
TRBV27	TRBJ2-7	ASSFIEAVDEQY
TRBV29-1	TRBJ1-1	SANYREYEAF
TRBV5-1	TRBJ2-6	ASSPGWPGANVLT
TRBV4-3	TRBJ2-1	ASSQDPGAGGNEQF
TRBV7-8	TRBJ2-3	ASSPDSSTDTQY
TRBV20-1	TRBJ2-1	SASWLGLNEQF
TRBV11-1	TRBJ2-5	ASSQIGQIQETQY
TRBV4-3	TRBJ2-1	ASSQARQGIDNEQF
TRBV7-2	TRBJ2-3	ASYRMRATDTQY
TRBV7-2	TRBJ2-1	ASGQVAGGYNEQF
TRBV28	TRBJ1-6	ASSRDSSRGLH
TRBV2	TRBJ1-1	ASRTGMNTEAF
TRBV5-6	TRBJ2-1	ASSLGGRLNEQF
TRBV7-2	TRBJ1-5	ASSLESRRNYPQH
TRBV24-1	TRBJ1-2	ATSDDRGQEGYT
TRBV20-1	TRBJ2-7	SAIRPGGYEQY
TRBV7-2	TRBJ2-7	ASSTGHRISSGEQY
TRBV7-2	TRBJ1-4	ASSLAAVESEKLF
TRBV5-4	TRBJ1-1	ASSLVRGPDTEAF
TRBV7-8	TRBJ2-3	ASSYPSGGNTDTQY
TRBV20-1	TRBJ2-5	SASAYAGSRVETQY
TRBV7-2	TRBJ2-7	ASSLRGPVLAGVGEQY
TRBV28	TRBJ2-1	ASSRTAGVGDNEQF
TRBV20-1	TRBJ2-5	SARDLVTGTQY
TRBV7-8	TRBJ1-6	ASSLVSGRGSYNSPLH
TRBV6-1	TRBJ2-7	ASSEGVTRLSYEQY
TRBV5-5	TRBJ2-7	ASSLAGTSTYEQY
TRBV7-9	TRBJ2-5	ASSPDRVEETQY
TRBV20-1	TRBJ2-7	SAMTTGVYEQY
TRBV14	TRBJ2-7	ASSSNPGQGSFEQY
TRBV5-1	TRBJ2-7	ASSKLAGVTYEQY
TRBV4-3	TRBJ2-3	ASSRLLAGGTDTQY
TRBV19	TRBJ1-3	ASGDFSGTGNTIY